Presented here are 8 T cell receptor beta chains from one specimen sequenced in a study of CD8 T cells in ankylosing spondylitis. Overall study findings and caveats: Ankylosing spondylitis blood seemed to carry a telltale TCR beta motif made of about 8 highly homologous variants.

TCRdb called the 5' RACE reads again in MiXCR, with one record for every CDR3 protein. The sample contains approximately 440,000 distinct CDR3 sequences, under 20% of which appear only once. These receptors have no known antigen. Specimen: blood, either unsorted or a sorted T cell fraction (not recorded which). The source of these receptors is a male donor with ankylosing spondylitis.

The rearrangement links TRBV6-1 to TRBJ2-7; D may be TRBD2 (6 bases). V was cut by 8 bases and J by 0 bases, with 14 bases left in between. The CDR3 has 14 amino acids. Per the germline V gene, CDR1 is MNHNS and CDR2 is SASEGT. The CDR3 region is CASLGTAYSYEQYF. The CDR3 DNA follows: TGTGCCAGCCTTGGGACTGCCTACTCCTACGAGCAGTACTTC.

The gene calls are TRBV10-3 and TRBJ2-7; 10 bases are shared with TRBD1. Per the germline V gene, CDR1 is ENHRY and CDR2 is SYGVKD. The CDR3 totals 13 residues. Trimming at V came to 5 bases and at J to 7 bases, leaving 5 bases not matched to a gene. The CDR3 nucleotides are TGTGCCATCAGTCAGACAGGGGGCCGAGAGCAGTACTTC. As protein: CAISQTGGREQYF.

The chain employs TRBV28 and TRBJ2-1, with 12 bases matching TRBD2. The V segment lost 8 bases and the J segment 9 bases; nucleotides outside the gene matches: 23. The CDR3 covers 19 residues. Germline V lookup: CDR1 MDHEN, CDR2 SYDVKM. The CDR3 region has the DNA TGTGCCAGCGGAAGGGGGACAGGGGATCCTAGCGGGAGGGCCGGTGAGCAGTTCTTC. This encodes CASGRGTGDPSGRAGEQFF. Variable domain in full (rest from reference TRBV28 and TRBJ2-1): DVKVTQSSRYLVKRTGEKVFLECVQDMDHENMFWYRQDPGLGLRLIYFSYDVKMKEKGDIPEGYSVSREKKERFSLILESASTNQTSMYLCASGRGTGDPSGRAGEQFFGPGTRLTVL.

This rearrangement joins TRBV7-2 to TRBJ1-5; D is unclear. In germline, CDR1 is SGHTA, CDR2 FQGNSA. This CDR3 is built from 15 residues. V gave up 4 bases and J gave up 0 bases, with 10 bases separating them. CDR3 nucleotides: TGTGCCAGCAGCTCCCTCGACATTAGCAATCAGCCCCAGCATTTT. Encoded protein: CASSSLDISNQPQHF.

A few counts support this clonotype. The rearrangement joins TRBV5-1 to TRBJ1-1, with D perhaps matching TRBD1 (5 bases). CDR3 length equals 16 residues. V lost 0 bases, J lost 4 bases, and 16 bases lay in between. Germline CDR1 SGHRS, CDR2 YFSETQ. This CDR3 reads CASSLAQGMMGTEAFF. The CDR3 region has the DNA TGCGCCAGCAGCTTGGCTCAGGGTATGATGGGCACTGAAGCTTTCTTT.

This clonotype was counted only a few times. This sequence joins TRBV5-5 and TRBJ2-2, with D perhaps matching TRBD1 (6 bases). This CDR3 has 17 amino acids. The V gene's germline CDR1 is SGHKS and CDR2 YYEKEE (reference sequence). V was clipped by 0 bases and J by 2 bases, with 14 bases between them. The CDR3 here is CASSLGFRDINTGELFF. CDR3 in DNA: TGTGCCAGCAGCTTGGGCTTCCGGGACATCAACACCGGGGAGCTGTTTTTT.

The chain combines TRBV3-1 with TRBJ2-1; D uncertain. In germline, CDR1 is LGHDT, CDR2 YNNKEL (reference sequence). The CDR3 totals 14 residues. V was cut by 1 base and J by 9 bases, with 13 bases left in between. The CDR3 region has the DNA TGTGCCAGCAGCCAAGGTGGGGTGGGCGGTGAGCAGTTCTTC. Its translation: CASSQGGVGGEQFF.

In its sample, this clonotype was seen a few times. The chain couples TRBV24-1 to TRBJ2-5; D is tentatively TRBD1 or TRBD2 (6 bases each). The CDR3 runs 14 residues. The germline V and J ends were trimmed by 3 bases and 5 bases, with 12 bases remaining between them. Germline V gives CDR1 KGHDR, CDR2 SFDVKD. The CDR3 DNA reads TGTGCCACCAGTGATACCCGGGGGCCGGAGACCCAGTACTTC. Protein: CATSDTRGPETQYF.